One and the same sample provided the 2 T cell receptor beta chains below, sequenced in a study of blood T cell repertoires in COVID-19. Clones were sequenced by immunoSEQ multiplex PCR, and TCRdb holds only the in-frame ones, with some missing. Of 98,000 or so clones listed, about three quarters are singletons. Specimen: peripheral blood. Receptors were obtained from a middle-aged woman with acute or convalescent COVID-19.

The chain couples TRBV30 to TRBJ1-5, with D tentatively TRBD1 (6 bases). Germline V gene lookup returns CDR1 GTSNPN and CDR2 SVGIG (reference sequence). V was cut by 2 bases and J by 3 bases, with 14 bases left in between. The CDR3 consists of 15 residues. The CDR3 DNA reads TGTGCCTGGAGTCAGGGGTCCAGGGTCAATCAGCCCCAGCATTTT. Protein: CAWSQGSRVNQPQHF.

The gene calls are TRBV19 and TRBJ1-6; 8 bases are a match to TRBD1. The length of the CDR3 is 14 residues. Per the germline V gene, CDR1 is LNHDA and CDR2 is SQIVND (reference sequence). V lost 4 bases to trimming and J lost 7 bases; unmatched junction nucleotides: 3. CDR3 DNA sequence: TGTGCCAGTAGTAAGAGGGACAGGAATTCACCCCTCCACTTT. This gives the protein CASSKRDRNSPLHF.